One and the same sample provided the 6 T cell receptor beta chains below, sequenced in a study of T cells in women clearing cervical HPV infection. TCRdb's table, derived via immunoSEQ multiplex PCR, lists solely in-frame clones and lacks some. In all, the sample yields about 30,000 clones. What was sequenced was blood buffy coat. These TCRs come from a woman aged 18-70 years with a cervical HPV16 infection that either progressed to CIN3+ or cleared (not recorded which).

Comment on this clone: The CDR3 end lies 3 residues beyond the end of the read and is filled in from the germline J gene. The chain couples TRBV6-2 or TRBV6-3 to TRBJ1-1, with 10 positions matching TRBD1. The J segment lost 5 bases and the V segment lost 6 bases, leaving 3 bases of the junction unmatched. Per the germline V gene, CDR1 is MNHEY and CDR2 is SVGEGT. The CDR3 runs 13 residues. CDR3: CASRWTGGTEAFF. Partial CDR3 DNA: TGTGCCAGCAGATGGACAGGGGGAACTGAA.

A note on this clone: The read falls 3 residues short of the CDR3 end, and the missing part is taken from the germline J gene. The chain uses TRBV18 and TRBJ1-2, with D tentatively TRBD1 (5 bases). The germline V gene has CDR1 KGHSH and CDR2 LQKENI. The CDR3 sequence is 14 residues long. Trimming removed 0 bases at V and 6 bases at J, with 11 bases between. The sequenced CDR3 bases are TGTGCCAGCTCACCACCGATAGGGGAACATGGC. Translation: CASSPPIGEHG. The complete CDR3 reads CASSPPIGEHGYTF.

Comments on this clone: Coverage ceases 3 residues before the CDR3 finishes, and the germline J gene fills in the end. The V gene is TRBV11-2, the J gene TRBJ2-3, with 10 bases that match TRBD1. The CDR3 length is 15 residues. V shed 5 bases and J 3 bases; nucleotides not matched to a gene: 5. Germline-derived CDR1 and CDR2 are SGHAT and FQNNGV. CDR3 residues: CASSRGQGETDTQYF. The covered CDR3 bases are TGTGCCAGCAGCCGCGGACAGGGGGAAACAGATACG.

About this clone itself: The read terminates 3 residues before the CDR3 end, so the remaining end is supplied by the germline J gene. The V call is TRBV5-1, the J call TRBJ2-5; 10 bases agree with TRBD1. The CDR3 contains 15 residues. Trimming at V came to 4 bases and at J to 4 bases, leaving 7 bases not matched to a gene. Germline CDR1 reads SGHRS; CDR2 reads YFSETQ. CDR3 sequence reads: CASSIGQGDGETQYF. The sequenced part of the CDR3 DNA is TGCGCCAGCAGCATAGGACAGGGGGACGGAGAGACC. Supplemented by reference TRBV5-1 and TRBJ2-5, the full variable domain reads KAGVTQTPRYLIKTRGQQVTLSCSPISGHRSVSWYQQTPGQGLQFLFEYFSETQRNKGNFPGRFSGRQFSNSRSEMNVSTLELGDSALYLCASSIGQGDGETQYFGPGTRLLVL.

Worth noting for this clone: The read ends 3 residues before the CDR3 terminus; that terminus is restored from the germline J gene. The J gene is TRBJ2-7, the V gene TRBV29-1, with 7 bases that match TRBD1. Unmatched junction bases numbered 6, after V lost 3 bases and J lost 4 bases. This CDR3 spans 13 amino acids. CDR1 and CDR2 from the germline V gene are SQVTM and ANQGSEA. The CDR3 spells CSVELQGSYEQYF. The sequenced CDR3 bases are TGCAGCGTTGAGTTACAGGGGAGTTACGAG.

Worth noting for this clone: With the read ending 3 residues before the CDR3 end, the germline J gene is used to fill in that end. The V and J genes are TRBV5-1 and TRBJ1-5; D uncertain. Per germline, CDR1 SGHRS and CDR2 YFSETQ. V was trimmed by 0 bases and J by 8 bases, leaving 9 bases between them. CDR3 length: 13 amino acids. The part of the CDR3 DNA that was read is TGCGCCAGCAGCTTGGACGGAAGGGAGCCC. It translates to CASSLDGREP. From start to end, the CDR3 is CASSLDGREPQHF. Using reference TRBV5-1 and TRBJ1-5 for the parts outside the CDR3, the full variable domain is KAGVTQTPRYLIKTRGQQVTLSCSPISGHRSVSWYQQTPGQGLQFLFEYFSETQRNKGNFPGRFSGRQFSNSRSEMNVSTLELGDSALYLCASSLDGREPQHFGDGTRLSIL.